This T cell receptor (beta chain) was obtained from a study of blood T cells in healthy people across ages. Study-level findings and limits: Total diversity from one million sequenced T cells was likely underestimated.

Using a J-beta primer mix together with a sample-barcoded 5' primer, a second PCR was run for about 6 to 11 cycles. The template-switch adaptor, which had 12 random nucleotides, put a tag on each cDNA molecule. From the 5' RACE reads, TCRdb called clonotypes with MiXCR, one entry per CDR3 protein. The table has about 1.7 million distinct CDR3 sequences, roughly 28% seen once. Germline V gene lookup returns CDR1 SEHNR and CDR2 FQNEAQ (reference sequence). Trimming removed 1 base from V and 0 bases from J, with 15 bases in between. CDR3 size: 18 residues. Donors ranged from roughly 6 to 95 years old and were healthy Caucasians in Russia. This clonotype was found a few times. The antigen remains unidentified.

The specimen was blood. The clonotype was recovered from a woman in her twenties or thirties in good health. The gene calls are TRBV7-9 and TRBJ1-4; D unresolved. This CDR3 is CASSLGSGSTATNEKLFF. The CDR3 DNA sequence: TGTGCCAGCAGCTTAGGATCGGGCAGTACTGCAACTAATGAAAAACTGTTTTTT.